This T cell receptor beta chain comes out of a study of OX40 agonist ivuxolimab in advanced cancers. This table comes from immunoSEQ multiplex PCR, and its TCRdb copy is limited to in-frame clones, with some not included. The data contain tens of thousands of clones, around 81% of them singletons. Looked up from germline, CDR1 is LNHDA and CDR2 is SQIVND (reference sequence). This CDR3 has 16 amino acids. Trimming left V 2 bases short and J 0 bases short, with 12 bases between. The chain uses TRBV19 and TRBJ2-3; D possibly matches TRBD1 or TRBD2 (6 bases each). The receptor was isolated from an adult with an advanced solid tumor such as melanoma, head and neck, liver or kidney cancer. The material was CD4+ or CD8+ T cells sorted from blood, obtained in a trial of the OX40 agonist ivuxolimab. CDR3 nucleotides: TGTGCCAGTAGTATAACGGGGGCAGGGAGCACAGATACGCAGTATTTT. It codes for CASSITGAGSTDTQYF.